This entry lists 5 T cell receptor beta chains sequenced from one sample in a study of T-cell memory formation after mild COVID-19. TCRdb used MiXCR to reprocess the 5' RACE reads, holding one entry per CDR3 protein. Among roughly 130,000 distinct CDR3 sequences listed, about a sixth were seen once. Sequencing was performed on PBMCs or a T cell subset sorted from them (not recorded which). These receptors were collected from a man younger than 30 who had mild COVID-19 (a few samples of this study predate the infection). Cell type and time point are not known.

The chain has TRBV20-1 and TRBJ2-5; TRBD2 matches 7 bases. CDR3 size: 13 residues. CDR1 and CDR2 from the germline V gene are DFQATT and SNEGSKA (reference sequence). V gave up 3 bases and J gave up 4 bases; unmatched junction bases: 5. CDR3 sequence (DNA): TGCAGTGCTAGCGGGGGGTCTTCAGAGACCCAGTACTTC. Translated: CSASGGSSETQYF.

This clonotype was seen a handful of times. V gene TRBV5-1 combines with J gene TRBJ1-2; D remains ambiguous. Trimming removed 1 base from V and 3 bases from J, with 16 bases in between. In germline, CDR1 is SGHRS, CDR2 YFSETQ. CDR3 length equals 16 residues. CDR3 in DNA: TGCGCCAGCAGCTTGCCCCGAGACCCTCCAGACTATGGCTACACCTTC. Its protein product is CASSLPRDPPDYGYTF. Based on the CDR3 plus reference TRBV5-1 and TRBJ1-2, the full variable domain is KAGVTQTPRYLIKTRGQQVTLSCSPISGHRSVSWYQQTPGQGLQFLFEYFSETQRNKGNFPGRFSGRQFSNSRSEMNVSTLELGDSALYLCASSLPRDPPDYGYTFGSGTRLTVV.

V usage is TRBV5-5 and J usage is TRBJ2-5; tentative D call: TRBD2 (5 bases). Trimming shortened V by 1 base and J by 4 bases, and 11 bases separated the two germline ends. The germline V gene has CDR1 SGHKS and CDR2 YYEKEE (reference sequence). The CDR3 spans 14 residues. The CDR3: CASSLSAGVETQYF. Written as DNA, the CDR3 is TGTGCCAGCAGCTTGTCAGCCGGGGTAGAGACCCAGTACTTC.

A few counts support this clonotype. The rearrangement joins TRBV28 to TRBJ2-7; possibly TRBD1 for D (5 bases). Trimming shortened V by 3 bases and J by 7 bases, and 10 bases separated the two germline ends. Germline CDR1 reads MDHEN; CDR2 reads SYDVKM. The CDR3 runs to 12 residues. DNA of the CDR3: TGTGCCAGCAGTTTGTACAGGAGAGAGCAGTACTTC. Translation: CASSLYRREQYF.

This clonotype has only a few counts. This rearrangement joins TRBV10-3 to TRBJ1-6; no clear D. Germline loops: CDR1 ENHRY, CDR2 SYGVKD. Trimming shortened V by 0 bases and J by 7 bases, and 10 bases separated the two germline ends. The CDR3 extends over 15 amino acids. CDR3 coding DNA: TGTGCCATCAGTGAGTCCCCAGGCCCCAATTCACCCCTCCACTTT. This gives the protein CAISESPGPNSPLHF.